The entry below gives a single TCR beta chain sequence along with its context. Since a much larger clone is just one base distant, this may be a read error. The sample comes from a study of T cells in Graves' hyperthyroidism and ophthalmopathy. Study in general: Peripheral blood draws took place at initial diagnosis, ahead of any treatment.

RNA transcripts provided the source from which TCR beta CDR3 regions were amplified. In the first-round RT-PCR of the TCR CDR3, the HTBI primer set was used. One entry per CDR3 protein, called by TCRdb with MiXCR from the multiplex PCR reads. The sample holds about 530,000 distinct CDR3 sequences; roughly a sixth are singletons and the top ten take approximately 18%. Fresh peripheral blood, approximately 10 ml, yielded the PBMCs. The sequence derives from a young woman with Graves' ophthalmopathy. Sequenced material: blood.

CDR3 bases: TGTGCCAGCAGCCTAAGGACTAGCGGGGGATCAGATACGCAGTATTTT. It is translated as CASSLRTSGGSDTQYF. This chain uses TRBV3-1 with TRBJ2-3, with 13 nucleotides matching TRBD2. Unmatched junction bases numbered 5, after V lost 4 bases and J lost 4 bases. This CDR3 is built from 16 residues. CDR1 LGHDT and CDR2 YNNKEL come from the germline V gene (reference sequence).